This T cell receptor beta chain was sequenced during a study of blood T cell repertoires in COVID-19. Study as a whole: T cells, B-cell-depleted T cells, or PBMCs supplied cDNA or gDNA.

Generated by immunoSEQ multiplex PCR, the TCRdb table keeps only in-frame clones and is missing some. The sample includes about 280,000 clones, 85% of them seen just once. The CDR3 covers 15 residues. Germline V gene data show CDR1 as LNHNV and CDR2 as YYDKDF (reference sequence). Trimming shortened V by 0 bases and J by 8 bases, and 16 bases separated the two germline ends. The specimen sequenced was PBMCs or T cells enriched from blood (not recorded which). This clonotype originated in a woman aged 45 to 65 who had recovered from COVID-19. The V gene is TRBV15, the J gene TRBJ1-1; a possible D gene is TRBD1 (6 bases). The CDR3 region is CATSRDLGTIGEAFF. CDR3 sequence (DNA): TGTGCCACCAGCAGAGACTTAGGGACAATCGGCGAAGCTTTCTTT.